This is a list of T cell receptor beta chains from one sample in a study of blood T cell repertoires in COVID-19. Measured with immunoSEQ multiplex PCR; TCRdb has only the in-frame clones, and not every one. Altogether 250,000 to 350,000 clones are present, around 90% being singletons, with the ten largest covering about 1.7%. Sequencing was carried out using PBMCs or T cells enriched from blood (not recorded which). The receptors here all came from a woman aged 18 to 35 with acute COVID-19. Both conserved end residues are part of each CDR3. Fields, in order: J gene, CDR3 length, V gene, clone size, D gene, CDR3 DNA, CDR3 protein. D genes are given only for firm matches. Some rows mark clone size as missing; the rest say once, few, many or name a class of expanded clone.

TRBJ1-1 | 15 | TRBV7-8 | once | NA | TGTGCCAGCAGCTTAGCGGGCAGGGGAAACACTGAAGCTTTCTTT | CASSLAGRGNTEAFF
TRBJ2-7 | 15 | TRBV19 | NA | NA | TGTGCCAGTAGTGACAGTCAACGCTTTTCCAGCGAGCAGTACTTC | CASSDSQRFSSEQYF
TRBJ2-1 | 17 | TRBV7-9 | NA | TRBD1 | TGTGCCAGCAGCTTAGCGCTAGGGGGCGCGTCCTACAATGAGCAGTTCTTC | CASSLALGGASYNEQFF
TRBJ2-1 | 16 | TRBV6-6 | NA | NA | TGTGCCAGCAGTTACTCTAGCGCCAGCTCCTACAATGAGCAGTTCTTC | CASSYSSASSYNEQFF
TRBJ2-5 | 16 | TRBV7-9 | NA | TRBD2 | TGTGCCAGCAGCCCTCGGTCGGGAGGGTCCCGGGAGACCCAGTACTTC | CASSPRSGGSRETQYF
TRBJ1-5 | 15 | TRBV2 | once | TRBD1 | TGTGCCAGCGGAGGAGACAGGGGGCGTAATCAGCCCCAGCATTTT | CASGGDRGRNQPQHF
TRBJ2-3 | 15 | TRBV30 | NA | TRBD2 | TGTGCCTGGAGTGTAGCGGGAGGGGGGACAGATACGCAGTATTTT | CAWSVAGGGTDTQYF
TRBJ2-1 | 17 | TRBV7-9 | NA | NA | TGTGCCAGCAGCTTAGCTGTCCGGGGATGGCACTACAATGAGCAGTTCTTC | CASSLAVRGWHYNEQFF
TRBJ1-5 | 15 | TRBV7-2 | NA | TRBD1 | TGTGCCAGCAACCCAGGGGGCGCGAGCAATCAGCCCCAGCATTTT | CASNPGGASNQPQHF
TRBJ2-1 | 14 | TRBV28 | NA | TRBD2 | TGTGCCAGCAGTCTAGCGGGAGGAAACAATGAGCAGTTCTTC | CASSLAGGNNEQFF
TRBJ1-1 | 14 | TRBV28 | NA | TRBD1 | TGTGCCAGCAGTGCGGGACAGGGCTACACTGAAGCTTTCTTT | CASSAGQGYTEAFF
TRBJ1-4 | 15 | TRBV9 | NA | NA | TGTGCCAGCAGCGTAGATCAGGGTCCAGGTGAAAAACTGTTTTTT | CASSVDQGPGEKLFF
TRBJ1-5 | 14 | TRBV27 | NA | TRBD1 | TGTGCCAGCAGTTCAACAGGGGCGCGTCAGCCCCAGCATTTT | CASSSTGARQPQHF
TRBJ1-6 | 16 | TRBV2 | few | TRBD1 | TGTGCCAGCAGAATCAACAGGGGCGGGAGGGGTTCACCCCTCCACTTT | CASRINRGGRGSPLHF
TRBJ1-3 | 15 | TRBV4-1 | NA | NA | TGCGCCAGCAGCCAAGTCCCGGGAACTGGAAACACCATATATTTT | CASSQVPGTGNTIYF
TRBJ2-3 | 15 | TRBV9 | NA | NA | TGTGCCAGCAGCGTAGTCGGTAGCGGCACAGATACGCAGTATTTT | CASSVVGSGTDTQYF
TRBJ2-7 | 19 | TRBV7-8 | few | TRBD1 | TGTGCCAGCAGCTCATTAAGGGCTCCGAAGACAGGGTCCTCCTACGAGCAGTACTTC | CASSSLRAPKTGSSYEQYF
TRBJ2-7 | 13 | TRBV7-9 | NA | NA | TGTGCCAGCAGTGCGGGTGTCTCCTACGAGCAGTACTTC | CASSAGVSYEQYF
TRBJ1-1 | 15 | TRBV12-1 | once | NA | TGTGCCCCCGGAAAAATTATCGGGGTGAACACTGAAGCTTTCTTT | CAPGKIIGVNTEAFF
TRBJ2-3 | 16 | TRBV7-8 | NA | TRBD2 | TGTGCCAGCAGCTTCGATCGCGGGGGGAGCACAGATACGCAGTATTTT | CASSFDRGGSTDTQYF
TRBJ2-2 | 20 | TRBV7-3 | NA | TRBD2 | TGTGCCAGCAGCTTAAGCCTGGGACTAGCGGGAGACCAGAACACCGGGGAGCTGTTTTTT | CASSLSLGLAGDQNTGELFF
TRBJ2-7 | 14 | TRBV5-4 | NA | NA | TGTGCCAGCAGCGAAATTCAACTCTCCTACGAGCAGTACTTC | CASSEIQLSYEQYF
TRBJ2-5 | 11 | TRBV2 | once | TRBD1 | TGTGCCAGCATAATAAAAGGACAGGCGTACTTC | CASIIKGQAYF
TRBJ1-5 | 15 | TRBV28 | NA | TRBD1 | TGTGCCAGCAGCAACCCGGCAGGGGGCCATCAGCCCCAGCATTTT | CASSNPAGGHQPQHF
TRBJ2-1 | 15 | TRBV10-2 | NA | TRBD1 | TGCGCCAGCAGTCAGCCGGGACAGGGGGTTTTCGAGCAGTTCTTC | CASSQPGQGVFEQFF
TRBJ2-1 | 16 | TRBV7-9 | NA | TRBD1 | TGTGCCAGCAGCTTAGGAGCCGGGACAGTCTACAATGAGCAGTTCTTC | CASSLGAGTVYNEQFF
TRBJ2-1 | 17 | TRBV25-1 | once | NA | TGTGCCAGCAGTGAATATACTTGGGGGCCCATTGGCAATGAGCAGTTCTTC | CASSEYTWGPIGNEQFF
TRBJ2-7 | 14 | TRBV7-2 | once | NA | TGTGCCAGCAGCCCGCAGGGGTTCTCCTACGAGCAGTACTTC | CASSPQGFSYEQYF
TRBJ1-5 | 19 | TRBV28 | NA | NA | TGTGCCAGCAGTGAGGCCGGACCGCGGGTAAGATATAGCAATCAGCCCCAGCATTTT | CASSEAGPRVRYSNQPQHF
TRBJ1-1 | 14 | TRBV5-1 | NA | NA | TGCGCCAGCAGCCAGGGCCGGGGGGCCACTGAAGCTTTCTTT | CASSQGRGATEAFF